The present T cell receptor (beta chain) was sequenced within a study of T cell changes during pregnancy in multiple sclerosis (dated by TCRdb to about 2019). For context, the study as a whole: The study examined how the T cell repertoire changed over the course of pregnancy in women with multiple sclerosis.

Worth noting for this clone: Its recognized antigen is unknown. No much larger clone exists at a distance of one base, and base qualities are not known.

To prepare the library, the immunoSEQ multiplex PCR assay was applied. In its TCRdb copy, this immuneACCESS table keeps in-frame sequences only and misses some clones. Where compared with another copy, unresolved V genes explain less than half of these, and the others have no known cause. This sample is represented by 70,000 or so clones; about 90% of them were singletons. More than 0.4% of the sample is taken by the ten largest. V lost 3 bases and J lost 1 base, and the count of bases not matched to a germline gene is 5. The CDR3 goes from the cysteine to the phenylalanine over 15 residues. The only DNA kept is the CDR3, 45 bases in frame from the first base. Via the germline V gene, CDR1 is LGHNT and CDR2 FRNRAP.

The TCR was taken from a female donor with multiple sclerosis, enrolled in a pregnancy study. The chain joins TRBV12-5 to TRBJ1-1, with TRBD1 matching 7 junction bases. Specimen: CD4+ T cells from peripheral blood mononuclear cells, collected before pregnancy. Here is the DNA: TGTGCTAGTGGTTTTAAGGGGGCCCAGAACACTGAAGCTTTCTTT. It is translated as CASGFKGAQNTEAFF.